This T cell receptor beta chain was sequenced for a study of response to subunit inactivated influenza vaccine. Broader study findings: Each seasonal influenza vaccination recruits few new T cells, the authors suggested.

Turning to this clonotype: Its antigen is undetermined.

MiXCR was run by TCRdb on the RT-PCR reads, yielding one entry per CDR3 protein. The repertoire consists of about 520,000 distinct CDR3 sequences, with roughly 25% occurring once and the leading ten covering around 1.8%. The CDR3 sequence is 14 residues long. V gave up 5 bases and J gave up 4 bases, with 12 bases separating them. Germline V gene data show CDR1 as SGHVS and CDR2 as FQNEAQ. The chain has TRBV7-8 and TRBJ1-5, with no clear D. The sequence came from a man aged 45-65 years who received an inactivated influenza vaccine. Sequencing used CD4+ T cells sorted from PBMCs, obtained more than 4 days after vaccination. CDR3 DNA sequence: TGTGCCAGCAGCACTCAAATAGGGAATCAGCCCCAGCATTTT. Translating it yields CASSTQIGNQPQHF.